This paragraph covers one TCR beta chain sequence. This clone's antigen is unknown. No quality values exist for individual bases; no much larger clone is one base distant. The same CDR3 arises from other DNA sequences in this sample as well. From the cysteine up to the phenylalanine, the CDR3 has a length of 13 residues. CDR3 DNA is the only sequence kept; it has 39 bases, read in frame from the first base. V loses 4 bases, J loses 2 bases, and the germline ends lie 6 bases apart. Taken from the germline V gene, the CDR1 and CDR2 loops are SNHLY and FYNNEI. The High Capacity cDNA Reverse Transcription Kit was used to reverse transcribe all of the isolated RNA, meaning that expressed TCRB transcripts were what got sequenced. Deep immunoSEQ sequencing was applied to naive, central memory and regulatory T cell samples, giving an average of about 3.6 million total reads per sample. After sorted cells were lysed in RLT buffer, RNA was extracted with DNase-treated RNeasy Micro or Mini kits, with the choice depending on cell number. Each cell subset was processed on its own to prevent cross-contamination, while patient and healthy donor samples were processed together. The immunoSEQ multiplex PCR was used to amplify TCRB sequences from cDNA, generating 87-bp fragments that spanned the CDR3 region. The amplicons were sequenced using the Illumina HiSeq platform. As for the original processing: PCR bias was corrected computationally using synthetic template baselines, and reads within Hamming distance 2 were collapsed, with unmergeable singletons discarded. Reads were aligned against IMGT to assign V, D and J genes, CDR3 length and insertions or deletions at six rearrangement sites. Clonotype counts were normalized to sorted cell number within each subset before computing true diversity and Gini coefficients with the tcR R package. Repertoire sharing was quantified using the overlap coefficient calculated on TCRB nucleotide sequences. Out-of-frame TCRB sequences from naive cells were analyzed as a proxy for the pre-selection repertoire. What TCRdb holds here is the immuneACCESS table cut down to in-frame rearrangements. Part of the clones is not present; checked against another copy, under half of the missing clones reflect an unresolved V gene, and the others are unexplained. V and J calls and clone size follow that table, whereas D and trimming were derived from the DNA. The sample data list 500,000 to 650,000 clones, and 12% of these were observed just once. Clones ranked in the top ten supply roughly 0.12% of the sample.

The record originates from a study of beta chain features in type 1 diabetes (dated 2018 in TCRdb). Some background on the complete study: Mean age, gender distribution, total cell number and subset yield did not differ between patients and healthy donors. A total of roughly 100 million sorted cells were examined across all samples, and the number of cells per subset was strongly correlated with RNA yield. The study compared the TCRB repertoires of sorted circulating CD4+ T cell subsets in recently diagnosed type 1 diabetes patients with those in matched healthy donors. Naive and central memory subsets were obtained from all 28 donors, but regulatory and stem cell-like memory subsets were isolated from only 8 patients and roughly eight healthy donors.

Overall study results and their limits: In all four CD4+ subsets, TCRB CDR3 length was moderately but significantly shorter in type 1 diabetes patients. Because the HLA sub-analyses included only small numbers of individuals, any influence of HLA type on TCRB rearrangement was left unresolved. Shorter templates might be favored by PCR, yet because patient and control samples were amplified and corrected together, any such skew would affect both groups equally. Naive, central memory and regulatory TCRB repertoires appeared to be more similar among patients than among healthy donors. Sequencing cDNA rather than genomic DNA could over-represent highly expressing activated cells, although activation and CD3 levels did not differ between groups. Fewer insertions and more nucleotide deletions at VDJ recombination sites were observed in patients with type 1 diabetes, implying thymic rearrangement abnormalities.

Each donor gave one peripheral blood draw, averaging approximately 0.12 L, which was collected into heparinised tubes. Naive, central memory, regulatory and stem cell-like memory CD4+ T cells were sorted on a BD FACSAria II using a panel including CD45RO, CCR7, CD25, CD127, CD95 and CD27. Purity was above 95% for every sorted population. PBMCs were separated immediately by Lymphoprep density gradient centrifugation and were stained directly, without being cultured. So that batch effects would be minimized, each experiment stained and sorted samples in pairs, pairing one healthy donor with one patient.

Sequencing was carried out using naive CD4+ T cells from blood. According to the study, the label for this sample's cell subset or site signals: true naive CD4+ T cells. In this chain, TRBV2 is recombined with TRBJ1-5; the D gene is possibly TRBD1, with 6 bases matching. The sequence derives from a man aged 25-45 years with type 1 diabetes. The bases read TGTGCCAGCAGTGGACAGGGCAATCAGCCCCAGCATTTT. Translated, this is CASSGQGNQPQHF.